The 15 T cell receptor beta chains below were found in one sample sequenced in a study of vaccination effects on CD4 cells after COVID-19. These receptors have no known antigen. Data came from immunoSEQ multiplex PCR; TCRdb stores just in-frame clones and leaves some out. The table shows tens of thousands of clones, with 70% occurring only once. After expansion with viral peptide pools in the ViraFEST assay, antigen-specific CD4+ T cells were sequenced. Culturing for more than 9 days preceded CD4+ T cell isolation. Vaccinees lacked prior SARS-CoV-2 infection and tested negative for nucleocapsid antibodies. The material sequenced was CD4+ T cells from PBMCs cultured with SARS-CoV-2 spike peptides, taken before COVID-19 vaccination. Receptors originate from a human donor who received a COVID-19 vaccine.

This clone was recorded only once. The gene calls are TRBV4-1 and TRBJ1-2, with D possibly being TRBD1 (5 bases). Germline-derived CDR1 and CDR2 are MGHRA and YSYEKL. Trimming pared 1 base from V and 6 bases from J, leaving 21 bases between. This CDR3 spans 17 amino acids. The CDR3: CASSQGLRGARRNGYTF. CDR3 nucleotide sequence: TGCGCCAGCAGCCAAGGACTCCGGGGCGCAAGGAGAAATGGCTACACCTTC.

This clone was counted between two and nine times. The chain recombines TRBV9 with TRBJ2-1; possibly TRBD2 for D (6 bases). CDR1 and CDR2 (germline): SGDLS, YYNGEE. This CDR3 is 16 amino acids long. V lost 2 bases, J lost 1 base, and 13 bases lay in between. The CDR3 is CASSVAGTGSYNEQFF. As DNA, the CDR3 is TGTGCCAGCAGCGTCGCCGGGACTGGATCCTACAATGAGCAGTTCTTC.

V and J are TRBV28 and TRBJ1-4; D remains ambiguous. In germline, CDR1 is MDHEN, CDR2 SYDVKM. This CDR3 contains 14 residues. Trimming took off 4 bases at V and 4 bases at J, with 10 bases between the two ends. The CDR3 nucleotides are TGTGCCAGCAGTTCCCCGGGAATTAATGAAAAACTGTTTTTT. It yields the protein CASSSPGINEKLFF.

The chain employs TRBV21-1 and TRBJ1-6. TRBV21-1 is marked as a pseudogene. CDR3 length: 15 residues. CDR3 sequence (DNA): TGTGCCAGCAGCAAATGGGGGGTGGGCGATTCACCCCTCCACTTT. This encodes CASSKWGVGDSPLHF.

The rearrangement joins TRBV5-1 to TRBJ2-5; D unresolved. The CDR3 is 13 residues long. The germline CDR1 and CDR2 sequences are SGHRS and YFSETQ. Between the trimmed V and J ends, which lost 1 base and 5 bases, there was a span of 9 bases. The CDR3 nucleotides read TGCGCCAGCAGCTTGACCATTAGGGAGACCCAGTACTTC. Translating gives CASSLTIRETQYF.

The chain uses TRBV7-8 and TRBJ2-1; D is perhaps TRBD2 (5 bases). The germline CDR1 and CDR2 sequences are SGHVS and FQNEAQ. This CDR3 contains 18 residues. Trimming left V 5 bases short and J 5 bases short, with 25 bases between. The CDR3 DNA is TGTGCCAGCAGCCTAAGGGTGTTTACGGGGAACACCGACAATGAGCAGTTCTTC. This gives the protein CASSLRVFTGNTDNEQFF.

This clone was counted only a few times. The chain is built from TRBV2 and TRBJ1-1, with a possible D match to TRBD1 (5 bases). There are 14 residues in the CDR3. From germline, CDR1 is SNHLY and CDR2 FYNNEI. Trimming shortened V by 4 bases and J by 4 bases, and 13 bases separated the two germline ends. The CDR3 spells CASSGQTSGTEAFF. CDR3 DNA: TGTGCCAGCAGTGGACAGACCAGTGGCACTGAAGCTTTCTTT.

The V gene is TRBV5-1, the J gene TRBJ2-1, with 11 bases fitting TRBD1. Germline V gene lookup returns CDR1 SGHRS and CDR2 YFSETQ. The junction had 9 bases not matched to a gene; V was cut back by 4 bases and J by 12 bases. The CDR3 length is 14 residues. CDR3 region: CASSLGGQGASQFF. CDR3 bases: TGCGCCAGCAGCCTGGGTGGACAGGGGGCATCGCAGTTCTTC.

CDR3 sequence (DNA): TGTGCCAGCAGCTTGGGACAGGGTAGTCACACCATATATTTT. This gives the protein CASSLGQGSHTIYF. The chain joins TRBV5-4 to TRBJ1-3; 7 bases agree with TRBD1. The CDR3 runs to 14 residues. Trimming took 0 bases from V and 8 from J; bases not matched to a gene: 5. Per the germline V gene, CDR1 is SGHNT and CDR2 is YYREEE (reference sequence).

As to this clone: The same CDR3 arises from other DNA sequences in this sample as well. V is TRBV3-1 (or the pseudogene TRBV3-2) and J is TRBJ2-1, with TRBD2 matching over 10 bases. V shed 4 bases and J 2 bases; nucleotides not matched to a gene: 5. Germline V gene sequence: CDR1 LGHDT, CDR2 YNNKEL (reference sequence). The CDR3 runs to 16 residues. CDR3 nucleotides: TGTGCCAGCAGCCCTTCTAGCGGGGGAACCTACAATGAGCAGTTCTTC. Protein: CASSPSSGGTYNEQFF.

The chain carries TRBV7-8 and TRBJ1-1; D ambiguous. This CDR3 comprises 16 residues. V dropped 2 bases and J dropped 7 bases, with 20 bases sitting between them. Germline V gene lookup returns CDR1 SGHVS and CDR2 FQNEAQ. The CDR3 spells CASSLIRARSPHEAFF. The CDR3 bases are TGTGCCAGCAGCTTAATACGAGCGCGGAGTCCCCATGAAGCTTTCTTT.

The chain joins TRBV28 to TRBJ2-2; D perhaps matches TRBD1 (5 bases). Germline loops: CDR1 MDHEN, CDR2 SYDVKM. The CDR3 length is 15 residues. Trimming left V 6 bases short and J 0 bases short, with 11 bases between. The CDR3 DNA reads TGTGCCAGCAGCTACAGGCTCGCGAACACCGGGGAGCTGTTTTTT. It encodes CASSYRLANTGELFF.

The V call is TRBV10-3, the J call TRBJ1-1; 7 nucleotides align to TRBD1. V trimming: 6 bases; J trimming: 0 bases; junction bases outside the gene matches: 7. The CDR3 length is 15 residues. CDR1 and CDR2 (germline): ENHRY, SYGVKD. The CDR3 bases are TGTGCCATCAGGGACTCACAGGGGATGAACACTGAAGCTTTCTTT. It specifies CAIRDSQGMNTEAFF.

This clone turned up a few times. The V call is TRBV29-1, the J call TRBJ1-2, with D uncertain. V lost 4 bases and J lost 5, with 11 bases in between. In germline, CDR1 is SQVTM, CDR2 ANQGSEA. CDR3 length: 12 amino acids. CDR3 sequence reads: CSVGQEYYGYTF. The DNA for the CDR3 is TGCAGCGTTGGACAAGAATATTATGGCTACACCTTC.

This clone was counted a few times. V gene TRBV7-8 combines with J gene TRBJ1-5; D may be TRBD1 (5 bases). The germline gives CDR1 SGHVS, CDR2 FQNEAQ. Trimming took 5 bases from V and 1 from J, leaving 9 bases between them. The CDR3 totals 14 residues. This CDR3 reads CASSRAGSNQPQHF. CDR3 coding DNA: TGTGCCAGCAGCCGAGCAGGGAGCAATCAGCCCCAGCATTTT.